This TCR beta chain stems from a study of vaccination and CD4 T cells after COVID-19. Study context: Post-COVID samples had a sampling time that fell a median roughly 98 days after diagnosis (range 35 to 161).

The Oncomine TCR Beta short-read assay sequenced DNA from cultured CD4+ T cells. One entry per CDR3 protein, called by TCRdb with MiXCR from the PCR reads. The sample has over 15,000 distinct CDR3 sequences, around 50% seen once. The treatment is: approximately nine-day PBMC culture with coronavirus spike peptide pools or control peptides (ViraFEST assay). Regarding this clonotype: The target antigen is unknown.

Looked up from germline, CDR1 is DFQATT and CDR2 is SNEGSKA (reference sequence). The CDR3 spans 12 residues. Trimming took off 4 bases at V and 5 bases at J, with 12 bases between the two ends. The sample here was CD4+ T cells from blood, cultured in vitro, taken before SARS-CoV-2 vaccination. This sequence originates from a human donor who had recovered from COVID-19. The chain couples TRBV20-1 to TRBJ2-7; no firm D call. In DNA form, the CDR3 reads TGCAGTGCTACTAAGAAGTGGGACGAGCAGTACTTC. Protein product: CSATKKWDEQYF.